What follows describes a single TCR beta chain. These data originate in a study of blood T cell repertoires in COVID-19. The wider study: The samples span acute and convalescent COVID-19 from the United States, Italy and Spain.

This CDR3 comprises 17 residues. Germline lookup yields CDR1 SGHDN and CDR2 FVKESK. V gave up 8 bases and J gave up 1 base; unmatched junction bases: 13. Data came from immunoSEQ multiplex PCR; TCRdb stores just in-frame clones and leaves some out. The sample lists a few hundred thousand clones, approximately 77% occurring once. This TCR derives from a woman aged 18-29 years with acute or convalescent COVID-19. The chain couples TRBV14 to TRBJ2-1; TRBD2 matches at 8 bases. The sequenced material came from peripheral blood. The CDR3: CASSTSLAGNSYNEQFF. The DNA of the CDR3 is TGTGCCAGCTCGACCTCCTTAGCGGGAAATTCCTACAATGAGCAGTTCTTC.